These 28 T cell receptor beta chains came from one sample sequenced in a study of early T cells in non-severe SARS-CoV-2 infection. TCRdb redid the calling of the 5' RACE reads with MiXCR, one entry per CDR3 protein. This sample has tens of thousands of distinct CDR3 sequences; more than 4% occur once, and the top ten carry around a sixth. Sequenced: whole blood. The receptor set was obtained from an adult who was a healthcare worker with PCR-confirmed SARS-CoV-2 infection or an uninfected control (not recorded which).

The chain links TRBV7-8 to TRBJ1-1, with D uncertain. Deletions cut 5 bases from V and 2 bases from J, with 18 bases between. Germline CDR1 SGHVS, CDR2 FQNEAQ. This CDR3 is built from 16 residues. DNA of the CDR3: TGTGCCAGCAGCCTCTCAGCCCGGCGGGTAAACACTGAAGCTTTCTTT. Amino acids: CASSLSARRVNTEAFF.

In the case of this clonotype: With a much larger clone just one base away, this may be a read error. The rearrangement uses TRBV6-6 and TRBJ1-3, with D unclear. The germline V and J ends were trimmed by 10 bases and 0 bases, with 16 bases remaining between them. The length of the CDR3 is 15 residues. Germline V gene data show CDR1 as MNHNY and CDR2 as SVGAGI (reference sequence). CDR3 amino acids: CANSHGRSSGNTIYF. Here the CDR3 DNA reads TGTGCCAACAGCCATGGACGAAGCTCTGGAAACACCATATATTTT.

This clonotype was counted many times. V usage is TRBV5-1 and J usage is TRBJ1-1, with D perhaps matching TRBD1 (6 bases). The CDR3 consists of 16 residues. V was shortened by 1 base and J by 2 bases, with 15 bases between the two germline ends. Germline CDR1 and CDR2: SGHRS and YFSETQ. CDR3 residues: CASSLLRGGANTEAFF. The CDR3 DNA follows: TGCGCCAGCAGCTTGTTGCGGGGGGGCGCAAACACTGAAGCTTTCTTT.

This clonotype was counted many times. The CDR3 nucleotides are TGTGCCAGCAGTTTAAGGGGGAACGCCTACGAGCAGTACTTC. It yields the protein CASSLRGNAYEQYF. The chain links TRBV12-3 or TRBV12-4 to TRBJ2-7, with D possibly TRBD1 on 6 matching bases. The CDR3 length is 14 residues. V was cut by 2 bases and J by 2 bases, with 10 bases left in between.

Many counts were recorded for this clonotype. The V gene is TRBV18, the J gene TRBJ1-2; D ambiguous. CDR3 size: 15 residues. Between the trimmed V and J ends, which lost 2 bases and 0 bases, there was a span of 10 bases. The germline V gene encodes CDR1 KGHSH and CDR2 LQKENI. This chain's CDR3 is CASSPGISTNYGYTF. The CDR3 region has the DNA TGTGCCAGCTCACCAGGTATTTCGACTAACTATGGCTACACCTTC. The full variable domain, with the rest looked up from reference TRBV18 and TRBJ1-2, is NAGVMQNPRHLVRRRGQEARLRCSPMKGHSHVYWYRQLPEEGLKFMVYLQKENIIDESGMPKERFSAEFPKEGPSILRIQQVVRGDSAAYFCASSPGISTNYGYTFGSGTRLTVV.

This clonotype was found many times. V and J are TRBV28 and TRBJ2-7; 7 nucleotides align to TRBD1. Germline trimming cut 7 bases from V and 2 bases from J; bases unmatched to any gene: 8. Germline V gives CDR1 MDHEN, CDR2 SYDVKM. CDR3 length: 14 residues. The CDR3 loop reads CASTQGVRAYEQYF. The CDR3 coding sequence is TGTGCCAGCACCCAGGGGGTGAGGGCCTACGAGCAGTACTTC.

This clonotype was recorded many times. A read error may account for a junction end that differs from germline. This rearrangement joins TRBV6-9 to TRBJ2-3; TRBD2 aligns across 7 bases. The length of the CDR3 is 20 residues. The germline gives CDR1 MNHGY, CDR2 SVAAGI. This chain's CDR3 is CASNYPRWGDGASGTDTQYF. CDR3 DNA sequence: TGTGCCAGCAATTATCCCCGATGGGGCGACGGGGCTAGCGGAACAGATACGCAGTATTTT.

This rearrangement joins TRBV19 to TRBJ2-5, with 8 bases fitting TRBD2. The V and J ends lost 5 bases and 4 bases, in that order; junction bases with no gene match: 6. The germline CDR1 and CDR2 sequences are LNHDA and SQIVND (reference sequence). The CDR3 is made up of 14 amino acids. The CDR3 is CASSLRGGRETQYF. The CDR3 bases are TGTGCCAGTAGTCTCCGGGGGGGCCGAGAGACCCAGTACTTC.

This clonotype has at least ten counts. V gene TRBV5-4 combines with J gene TRBJ1-4; D is unclear. This CDR3 has 15 residues. Germline CDR1 reads SGHNT; CDR2 reads YYREEE (reference sequence). Between the trimmed V and J ends, which lost 0 bases and 0 bases, there was a span of 6 bases. As DNA, the CDR3 is TGTGCCAGCAGCTTGGACCAGACAACTAATGAAAAACTGTTTTTT. As protein: CASSLDQTTNEKLFF.

Regarding this clonotype: This clone may be a read error of a much larger clone one base away. V and J are TRBV6-9 and TRBJ2-3; 8 bases are shared with TRBD2. V gave up 10 bases and J gave up 2 bases; unmatched junction bases: 20. The CDR3 loop spans 18 amino acids. Germline V gene data show CDR1 as MNHGY and CDR2 as SVAAGI. The CDR3 DNA reads as TGTGCCACCCGACTAGCGTACCTGGGCCACAGGCACACAGATACGCAGTATTTT. Translating it yields CATRLAYLGHRHTDTQYF.

This clonotype is categorized as medium-sized. The chain carries TRBV7-6 and TRBJ1-2; the match to TRBD1 covers 8 bases. The V gene end was trimmed by 3 bases and the J gene end by 5 bases; junction bases not matched to a gene: 2. This CDR3 contains 13 residues. Germline values: CDR1 SGHVS, CDR2 FNYEAQ. Here the CDR3 reads CASSFGQGYGYTF. The DNA for the CDR3 is TGTGCCAGCAGCTTCGGACAGGGTTATGGCTACACCTTC.

This clonotype has at least ten counts. V usage is TRBV12-3 or TRBV12-4 and J usage is TRBJ2-7; 7 nucleotides align to TRBD2. This CDR3 comprises 16 residues. Trimming at V came to 4 bases and at J to 2 bases, leaving 11 bases not matched to a gene. CDR3 bases: TGTGCCAGCAGTTGGGAACGGGAGGCCCCCACCTACGAGCAGTACTTC. It encodes CASSWEREAPTYEQYF.

The rearrangement links TRBV28 to TRBJ2-5; maybe TRBD2 (5 bases). The V gene lost 8 bases and the J gene lost 3 bases, with 16 bases spanning the gap. The CDR3 totals 14 residues. The germline V gene has CDR1 MDHEN and CDR2 SYDVKM. The CDR3, as DNA: TGTGCCAGCCTCCCCCGGGGAGCAGAAGAGACCCAGTACTTC. Its protein product is CASLPRGAEETQYF.

This rearrangement joins TRBV7-2 to TRBJ2-4; D possibly corresponds to TRBD1 (7 bases). Per germline, CDR1 SGHTA and CDR2 FQGNSA. Trimming took off 2 bases at V and 0 bases at J, with 11 bases between the two ends. The CDR3 length is 16 residues. CDR3 bases: TGTGCCAGCAGCTTACAGGGGGGCCTAGCCAAAAACATTCAGTACTTC. The encoded protein is CASSLQGGLAKNIQYF. Combining the CDR3 with reference TRBV7-2 and TRBJ2-4 gives the whole variable domain GAGVSQSPSNKVTEKGKDVELRCDPISGHTALYWYRQSLGQGLEFLIYFQGNSAPDKSGLPSDRFSAERTGGSVSTLTIQRTQQEDSAVYLCASSLQGGLAKNIQYFGAGTRLSVL.

This clonotype showed up many times. The chain combines TRBV12-3 or TRBV12-4 with TRBJ2-7, with D possibly being TRBD1 or TRBD2 (6 bases each). This CDR3 contains 15 residues. V was pared by 6 bases and J by 2 bases, with 17 bases between. Here the CDR3 reads CASSQLGGLPYEQYF. CDR3 DNA sequence: TGTGCCAGCAGCCAACTAGGGGGACTTCCCTACGAGCAGTACTTC.

This clonotype has ten or more counts. This rearrangement joins TRBV29-1 to TRBJ2-3, with 9 bases fitting TRBD2. The CDR3 is 13 amino acids. CDR1 and CDR2 from the germline V gene are SQVTM and ANQGSEA. V dropped 7 bases and J dropped 1; count of bases not matched to a gene: 3. CDR3 nucleotides: TGCAGCGCGTCTAGCGGGGGCACAGATACGCAGTATTTT. This translates into CSASSGGTDTQYF.

This clonotype occurred many times. CDR3 sequence reads: CASSLQTSGGAYEQYF. CDR3 coding DNA: TGTGCCAGCAGCTTACAGACTAGCGGGGGGGCGTACGAGCAGTACTTC. This chain links TRBV7-2 with TRBJ2-7; 14 nucleotides agree with TRBD2. The V gene end was trimmed by 2 bases and the J gene end by 4 bases; junction bases not matched to a gene: 4. From germline, CDR1 is SGHTA and CDR2 FQGNSA. The CDR3 consists of 16 residues.

This clonotype was recorded many times. The V gene is TRBV7-2, the J gene TRBJ2-3; D not resolved. The germline V and J ends were trimmed by 3 bases and 6 bases, with 13 bases remaining between them. The CDR3 loop spans 14 amino acids. Germline V gives CDR1 SGHTA, CDR2 FQGNSA. CDR3 nucleotides: TGTGCCAGCAGCTTTATTGCCGGACGGGATACGCAGTATTTT. Encoded protein: CASSFIAGRDTQYF.

This clonotype was counted only a few times. CDR3 bases: TGTGCCAGTAGTATAGGGGACACTCGGGCTAGCTGGCTGTTCCATCCTCGGGAAGAGACCCAGTACTTC. Encoded protein: CASSIGDTRASWLFHPREETQYF. This rearrangement joins TRBV19 to TRBJ2-5; tentative D call: TRBD1 (6 bases). V was trimmed by 1 base and J by 3 bases, leaving 36 bases between them. There are 23 residues in the CDR3. The germline V gene has CDR1 LNHDA and CDR2 SQIVND (reference sequence).

This clonotype was detected ten times or more. The chain recombines TRBV18 with TRBJ1-1, with unresolved D. Trimming took 6 bases from V and 2 from J, leaving 10 bases between them. Germline assignment: CDR1 KGHSH and CDR2 LQKENI. The CDR3 has 13 amino acids. DNA for the CDR3: TGTGCCAGCTCCCGTGCGGTCAACACTGAAGCTTTCTTT. Encoded protein: CASSRAVNTEAFF. The whole variable domain, filled in from reference TRBV18 and TRBJ1-1, reads NAGVMQNPRHLVRRRGQEARLRCSPMKGHSHVYWYRQLPEEGLKFMVYLQKENIIDESGMPKERFSAEFPKEGPSILRIQQVVRGDSAAYFCASSRAVNTEAFFGQGTRLTVV.

Ten or more counts support this clonotype. CDR3 sequence reads: CASSSSGRPLHF. As DNA, the CDR3 is TGTGCCAGCAGCTCTAGCGGACGACCCCTCCACTTT. J is TRBJ1-6 and V is TRBV11-2; D remains ambiguous. The V gene's germline CDR1 is SGHAT and CDR2 FQNNGV. The CDR3 runs to 12 residues. V was clipped by 4 bases and J by 12 bases, with 10 bases between them. The variable domain in full, with the rest retrieved from reference TRBV11-2 and TRBJ1-6, is EAGVAQSPRYKIIEKRQSVAFWCNPISGHATLYWYQQILGQGPKLLIQFQNNGVVDDSQLPKDRFSAERLKGVDSTLKIQPAKLEDSAVYLCASSSSGRPLHFGNGTRLTVT.

This clonotype was detected many times. CDR3 sequence reads: CASSLRRMNQPQHF. The CDR3, as DNA: TGTGCCAGCAGTTTACGAAGGATGAATCAGCCCCAGCATTTT. The J gene is TRBJ1-5, the V gene TRBV28; D remains ambiguous. This CDR3 is 14 amino acids long. CDR1 and CDR2 from the germline V gene are MDHEN and SYDVKM. Trimming removed 2 bases at V and 4 bases at J, with 9 bases between.

This clonotype was seen many times. The chain links TRBV7-3 to TRBJ2-3; D not certain. There are 13 residues in the CDR3. Germline values: CDR1 SGHTA, CDR2 FQGTGA. Trimming pared 6 bases from V and 6 bases from J, leaving 13 bases between. The CDR3 here is CASRPDGLDTQYF. In nucleotides, the CDR3 is TGTGCCAGCAGACCCGACGGGCTTGATACGCAGTATTTT.

This clonotype showed up just a few times. The V and J genes are TRBV7-6 and TRBJ1-1; 8 bases fit TRBD1. J was trimmed by 0 bases and V by 4 bases; bases with no gene match: 4. Germline V gene lookup returns CDR1 SGHVS and CDR2 FNYEAQ. CDR3 size: 15 residues. CDR3 amino acids: CASSSGGYLNTEAFF. The CDR3 nucleotides are TGTGCCAGCAGCTCAGGGGGCTACCTGAACACTGAAGCTTTCTTT.

By share, this clonotype counts as large. The CDR3 DNA sequence: TGTGCCAGCAACTCCTTAGCGGGGAGGGACCTCACAGATACGCAGTATTTT. Translation gives CASNSLAGRDLTDTQYF. This chain connects TRBV6-2 or TRBV6-3 to TRBJ2-3; 8 nucleotides align to TRBD2. The J segment lost 2 bases and the V segment lost 7 bases, leaving 14 bases of the junction unmatched. CDR1 is MNHEY, CDR2 SVGEGT, per germline. This CDR3 has 17 amino acids.

Ten or more counts support this clonotype. The chain is built from TRBV7-2 and TRBJ2-1; TRBD2 aligns across 9 bases. This CDR3 spans 16 amino acids. Germline CDR1 SGHTA, CDR2 FQGNSA. V lost 2 bases to trimming and J lost 11 bases; unmatched junction nucleotides: 13. This chain's CDR3 is CASSLQTGTSFTKQFF. As DNA, the CDR3 is TGTGCCAGCAGCTTACAAACCGGGACTAGCTTTACGAAGCAGTTCTTC.

The V and J genes are TRBV6-5 and TRBJ2-3; D is undetermined. The CDR3 has 12 residues. The germline V gene encodes CDR1 MNHEY and CDR2 SVGAGI. V lost 4 bases and J lost 11, with 13 bases in between. As DNA, the CDR3 is TGTGCCAGCAGTTCGAACAGCAACAGGCAGTATTTT. Translation: CASSSNSNRQYF.

There are a few counts of this clonotype. In DNA form, the CDR3 reads TGTGCCAGCAGTCATGACAGGGGGACTGAAGCTTTCTTT. Protein sequence: CASSHDRGTEAFF. The V call is TRBV2, the J call TRBJ1-1; the match to TRBD1 covers 9 bases. Trimming at V came to 5 bases and at J to 5 bases, leaving 3 bases not matched to a gene. Germline assignment: CDR1 SNHLY and CDR2 FYNNEI. The CDR3 runs 13 residues.